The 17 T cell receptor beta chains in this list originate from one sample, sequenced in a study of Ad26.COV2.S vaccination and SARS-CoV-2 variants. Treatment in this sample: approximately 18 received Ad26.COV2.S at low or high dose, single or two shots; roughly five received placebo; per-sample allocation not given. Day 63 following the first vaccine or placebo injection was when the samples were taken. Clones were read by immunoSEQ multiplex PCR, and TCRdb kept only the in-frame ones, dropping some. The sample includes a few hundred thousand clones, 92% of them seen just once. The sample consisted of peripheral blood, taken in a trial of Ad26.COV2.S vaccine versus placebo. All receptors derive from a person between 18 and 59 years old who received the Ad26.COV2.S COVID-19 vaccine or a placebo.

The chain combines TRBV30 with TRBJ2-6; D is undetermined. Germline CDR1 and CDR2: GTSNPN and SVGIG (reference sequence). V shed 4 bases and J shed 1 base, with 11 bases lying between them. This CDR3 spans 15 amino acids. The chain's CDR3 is CAWKSLGSGANVLTF. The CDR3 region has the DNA TGTGCCTGGAAGTCTTTGGGATCTGGGGCCAACGTCCTGACTTTC.

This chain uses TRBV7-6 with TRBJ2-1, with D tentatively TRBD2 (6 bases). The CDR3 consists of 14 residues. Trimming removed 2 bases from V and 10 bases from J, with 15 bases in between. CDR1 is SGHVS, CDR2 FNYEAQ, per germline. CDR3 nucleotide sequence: TGTGCCAGCAGCTTACCCCTTCGGCGGGAAGAGCAGTTCTTC. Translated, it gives CASSLPLRREEQFF.

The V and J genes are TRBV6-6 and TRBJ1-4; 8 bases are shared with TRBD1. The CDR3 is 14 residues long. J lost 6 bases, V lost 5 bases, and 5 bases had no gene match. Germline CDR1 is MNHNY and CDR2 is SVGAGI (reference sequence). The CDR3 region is CASSRQGTDEKLFF. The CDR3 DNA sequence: TGTGCCAGCAGTCGACAGGGGACCGATGAAAAACTGTTTTTT.

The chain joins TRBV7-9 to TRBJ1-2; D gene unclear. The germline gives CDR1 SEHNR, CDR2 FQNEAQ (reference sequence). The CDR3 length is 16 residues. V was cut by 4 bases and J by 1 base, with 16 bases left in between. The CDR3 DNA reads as TGTGCCAGCAGCTCGCACGCGGGTTCGAATAACTATGGCTACACCTTC. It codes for CASSSHAGSNNYGYTF.

This chain's CDR3 is CATQLRQGETQYF. The CDR3 nucleotides are TGTGCCACCCAACTTAGACAAGGAGAGACCCAGTACTTC. The chain combines TRBV2 with TRBJ2-5; D remains ambiguous. This CDR3 contains 13 residues. V dropped 10 bases and J dropped 4 bases, with 16 bases sitting between them. Germline values: CDR1 SNHLY, CDR2 FYNNEI.

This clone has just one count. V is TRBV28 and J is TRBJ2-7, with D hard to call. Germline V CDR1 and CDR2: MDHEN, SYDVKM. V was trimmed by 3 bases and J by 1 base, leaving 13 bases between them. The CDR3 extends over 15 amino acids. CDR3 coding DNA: TGTGCCAGCAGTTTGCGACGGCCGTTATCCTACGAGCAGTACTTC. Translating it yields CASSLRRPLSYEQYF. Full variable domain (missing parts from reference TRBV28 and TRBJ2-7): DVKVTQSSRYLVKRTGEKVFLECVQDMDHENMFWYRQDPGLGLRLIYFSYDVKMKEKGDIPEGYSVSREKKERFSLILESASTNQTSMYLCASSLRRPLSYEQYFGPGTRLTVT.

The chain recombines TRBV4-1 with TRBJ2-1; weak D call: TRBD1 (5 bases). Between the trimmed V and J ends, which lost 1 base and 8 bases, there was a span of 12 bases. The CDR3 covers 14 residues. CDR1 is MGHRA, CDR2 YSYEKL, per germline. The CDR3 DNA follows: TGCGCCAGCAGCCAAGTGGGCCAGGGCTATGAGCAGTTCTTC. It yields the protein CASSQVGQGYEQFF.

The CDR3: CSVELKMASGGTGELFF. The DNA for the CDR3 is TGCAGCGTTGAACTTAAAATGGCTAGCGGGGGGACCGGGGAGCTGTTTTTT. V usage is TRBV29-1 and J usage is TRBJ2-2; 11 nucleotides align to TRBD2. The V segment lost 2 bases and the J segment 5 bases; nucleotides outside the gene matches: 10. The CDR3 is 17 residues long. From germline, CDR1 is SQVTM and CDR2 ANQGSEA.

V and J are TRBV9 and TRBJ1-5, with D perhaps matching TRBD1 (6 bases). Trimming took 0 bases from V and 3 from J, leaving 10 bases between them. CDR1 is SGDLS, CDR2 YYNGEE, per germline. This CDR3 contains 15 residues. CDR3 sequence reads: CASSVGGQYNQPQHF. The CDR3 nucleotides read TGTGCCAGCAGCGTAGGCGGACAGTACAATCAGCCCCAGCATTTT.

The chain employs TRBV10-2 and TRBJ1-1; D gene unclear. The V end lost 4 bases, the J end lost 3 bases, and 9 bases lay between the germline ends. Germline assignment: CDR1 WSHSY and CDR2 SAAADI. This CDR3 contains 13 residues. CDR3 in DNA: TGCGCCAGCAGTGGAGGGTGGGACACTGAAGCTTTCTTT. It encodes CASSGGWDTEAFF.

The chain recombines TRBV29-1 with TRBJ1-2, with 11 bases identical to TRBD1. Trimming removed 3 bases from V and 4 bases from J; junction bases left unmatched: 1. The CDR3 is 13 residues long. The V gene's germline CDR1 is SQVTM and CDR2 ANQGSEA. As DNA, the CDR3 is TGCAGCGTTGAGGACAGGGGGCCCTATGGCTACACCTTC. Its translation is CSVEDRGPYGYTF.

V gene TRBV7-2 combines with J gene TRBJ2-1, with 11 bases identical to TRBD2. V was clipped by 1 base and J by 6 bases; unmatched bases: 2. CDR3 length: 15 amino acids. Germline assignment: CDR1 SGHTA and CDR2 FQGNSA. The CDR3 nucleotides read TGTGCCAGCAGCTTAGTTAGCGGGGGGGCCAATGAGCAGTTCTTC. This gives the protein CASSLVSGGANEQFF.

CDR3 amino acids: CASSTGQGATNEKLFF. The CDR3 DNA is TGCGCCAGCAGCACGGGACAGGGGGCGACTAATGAAAAACTGTTTTTT. This sequence joins TRBV5-1 and TRBJ1-4, with TRBD1 identical over 12 bases. V lost 4 bases, J lost 2 bases, and 3 bases stayed unmatched. The V gene's germline CDR1 is SGHRS and CDR2 YFSETQ. This CDR3 is 16 amino acids long.

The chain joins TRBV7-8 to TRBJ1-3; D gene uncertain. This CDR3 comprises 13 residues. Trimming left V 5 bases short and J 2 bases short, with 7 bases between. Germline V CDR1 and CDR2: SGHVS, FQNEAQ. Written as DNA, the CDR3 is TGTGCCAGCAGCGAGCGGACTGGAAACACCATATATTTT. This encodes CASSERTGNTIYF.

The CDR3 loop is CASSLEAQGPYNEQFF. The CDR3 bases are TGTGCCAGCAGCTTAGAGGCCCAGGGTCCGTACAATGAGCAGTTCTTC. The V and J genes are TRBV11-3 and TRBJ2-1; a weak D match, TRBD1 (5 bases). Per the germline V gene, CDR1 is SGHNT and CDR2 is YENEEA. The V gene lost 0 bases and the J gene lost 4 bases, with 13 bases spanning the gap. The CDR3 has 16 amino acids. Using reference TRBV11-3 and TRBJ2-1 for the parts outside the CDR3, the full variable domain is EAGVVQSPRYKIIEKKQPVAFWCNPISGHNTLYWYLQNLGQGPELLIRYENEEAVDDSQLPKDRFSAERLKGVDSTLKIQPAELGDSAVYLCASSLEAQGPYNEQFFGPGTRLTVL.

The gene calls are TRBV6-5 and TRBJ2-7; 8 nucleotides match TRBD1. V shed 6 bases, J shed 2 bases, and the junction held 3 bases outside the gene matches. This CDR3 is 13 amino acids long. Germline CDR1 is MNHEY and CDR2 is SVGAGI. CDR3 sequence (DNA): TGTGCCAGCAGCGGACAGGGCACCTACGAGCAGTACTTC. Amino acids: CASSGQGTYEQYF.

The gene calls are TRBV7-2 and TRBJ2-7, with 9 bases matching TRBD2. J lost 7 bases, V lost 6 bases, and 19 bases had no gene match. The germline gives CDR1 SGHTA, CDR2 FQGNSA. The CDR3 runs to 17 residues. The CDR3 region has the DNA TGTGCCAGCAGTTCATCCCTAGTTTTTAGCGGGGGAAGGGAGCAGTACTTC. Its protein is CASSSSLVFSGGREQYF.